The rows below give T cell receptor beta chains drawn from one sample of a study of OX40 agonist ivuxolimab in advanced cancers. The repertoire was sequenced with immunoSEQ multiplex PCR; TCRdb's copy has only in-frame clones and lacks some. The table has around 35,000 clones, more than 60% seen once. The sequences come from CD4+ or CD8+ T cells sorted from blood, collected in a trial of the OX40 agonist ivuxolimab. These receptors were taken from an adult with an advanced solid tumor such as melanoma, head and neck, liver or kidney cancer. The CDR3 runs from the conserved cysteine through the conserved F or W. Each record gives: J gene, V gene, CDR3 protein.

TRBJ2-3	TRBV10-3	CAIRRSGRGPDTQYF
TRBJ1-3	TRBV19	CASSIGSGNTIYF
TRBJ1-2	TRBV29-1	CSAEEGDFYGYTF
TRBJ2-1	TRBV19	CASSIGLHNNEQFF
TRBJ2-2	TRBV6-6	CASSYSGSSNTGELFF
TRBJ1-4	TRBV6-1	CASSGGQGAEKLFF
TRBJ1-5	TRBV19	CASSMGQRTNQPQHF
TRBJ2-5	TRBV11-2	CASSLDDRQETQYF
TRBJ1-6	TRBV9	CASSPFPSYNSPLHF
TRBJ1-6	TRBV5-1	CASQDLYNSPLHF
TRBJ2-2	TRBV18	CASSPLITSGGRSSGELFF
TRBJ1-4	TRBV5-8	CGDRTPTNEKLFF
TRBJ1-5	TRBV6-4	CARSALRGGGNQPQHF
TRBJ1-1	TRBV19	CASTLALEAFF
TRBJ1-2	TRBV2	CASSAQNSRGSNYGYTF
TRBJ1-1	TRBV5-5	CASSLAETGRGTEAFF
TRBJ1-1	TRBV10-1	CASRRPRGNTEAFF
TRBJ2-1	TRBV4-1	CASSQKRPSAPYNEQFF
TRBJ2-7	TRBV30	CAWSTGVSYEQYF
TRBJ2-1	TRBV7-6	CASSLAGRQKPNEQFF
TRBJ2-1	TRBV5-1	CASSPPDYNEQFF
TRBJ1-1	TRBV15	CATSITRGNTEAFF
TRBJ2-1	TRBV6-1	CASRVISSYNEQFF
TRBJ1-1	TRBV29-1	CSWGENTEAFF
TRBJ2-3	TRBV19	CALRLDNTDTQYF
TRBJ1-1	TRBV2	CASRDRGGTEAFF
TRBJ2-7	TRBV5-4	CASSQPGTGYYEQYF
TRBJ1-5	TRBV11-2	CASSLGLNQPQHF
TRBJ1-2	TRBV9	CASSAGQEPYGYTF
TRBJ1-3	TRBV19	CASSIGGSGNTIYF
TRBJ2-1	TRBV10-1	CASSDSTGVSNEQFF
TRBJ2-3	TRBV29-1	CSVEGQHLGSTDTQYF
TRBJ1-1	TRBV27	CASSLGRGNTEAFF
TRBJ2-7	TRBV19	CASSTRVGHEQYF
TRBJ1-5	TRBV28	CASSLSGGIGNQPQHF
TRBJ2-5	TRBV5-6	CASSVGGRETQYF
TRBJ2-1	TRBV6-5	CASSKKGGGAPEQFF
TRBJ1-6	TRBV12-1	CASSFGSRGESPLHF
TRBJ1-1	TRBV10-3	CAIRGQGEYTEAFF
TRBJ2-7	TRBV5-5	CASSLAAGGSYEQYF
TRBJ1-1	TRBV7-7	CASSQSQNTEAFF
-	TRBV10-2	CASSEWGQGYEQYF
TRBJ2-7	TRBV11-1	CASSSGLFEQYF
TRBJ1-4	TRBV27	CASAPGQGALRFNEKLFF
TRBJ1-1	TRBV6-5	CASSYWRVRSTEAFF